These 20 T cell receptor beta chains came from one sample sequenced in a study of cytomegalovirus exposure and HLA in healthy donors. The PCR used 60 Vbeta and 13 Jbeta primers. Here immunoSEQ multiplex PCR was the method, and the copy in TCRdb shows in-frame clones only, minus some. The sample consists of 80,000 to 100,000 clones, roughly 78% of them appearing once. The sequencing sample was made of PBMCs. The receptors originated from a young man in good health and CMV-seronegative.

CDR3 in amino acids: CASSFDRDSFSYEQYF. The CDR3 coding sequence is TGCGCCAGCAGCTTCGACCGGGACAGCTTCTCCTACGAGCAGTACTTC. This sequence joins TRBV5-1 and TRBJ2-7; 7 bases line up with TRBD1. Per the germline V gene, CDR1 is SGHRS and CDR2 is YFSETQ. Germline trimming cut 2 bases from V and 0 bases from J; bases unmatched to any gene: 8. The CDR3 length is 16 residues.

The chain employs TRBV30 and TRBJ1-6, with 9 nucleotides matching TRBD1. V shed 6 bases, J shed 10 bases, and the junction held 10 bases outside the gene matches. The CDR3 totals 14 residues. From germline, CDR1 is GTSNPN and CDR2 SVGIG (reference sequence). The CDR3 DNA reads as TGTGCCTGCGGTACAGGGACAGGGAACTCACCCCTCCACTTT. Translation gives CACGTGTGNSPLHF.

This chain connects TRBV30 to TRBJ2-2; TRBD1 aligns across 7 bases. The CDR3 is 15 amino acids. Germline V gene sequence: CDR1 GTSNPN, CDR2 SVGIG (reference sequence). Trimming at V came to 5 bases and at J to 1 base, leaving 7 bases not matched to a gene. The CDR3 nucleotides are TGTGCCTGGGACAGACAGGGACAGAACACCGGGGAGCTGTTTTTT. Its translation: CAWDRQGQNTGELFF.

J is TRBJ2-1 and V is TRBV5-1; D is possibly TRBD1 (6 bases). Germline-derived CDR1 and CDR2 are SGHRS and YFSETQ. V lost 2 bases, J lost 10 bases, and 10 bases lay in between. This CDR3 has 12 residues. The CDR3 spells CASSFPGAEQFF. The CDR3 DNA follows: TGCGCCAGCAGCTTTCCAGGGGCCGAGCAGTTCTTC.

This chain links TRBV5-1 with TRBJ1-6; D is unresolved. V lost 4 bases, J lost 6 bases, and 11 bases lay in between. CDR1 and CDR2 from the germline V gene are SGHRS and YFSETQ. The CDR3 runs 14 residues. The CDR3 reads CASSGDGGNSPLHF. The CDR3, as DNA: TGCGCCAGCAGCGGCGATGGCGGTAATTCACCCCTCCACTTT.

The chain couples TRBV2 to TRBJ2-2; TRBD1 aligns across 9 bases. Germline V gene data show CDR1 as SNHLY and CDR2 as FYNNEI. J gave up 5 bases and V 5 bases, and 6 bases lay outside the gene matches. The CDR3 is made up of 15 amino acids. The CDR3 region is CASSLQGAGTGELFF. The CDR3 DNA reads TGTGCCAGCAGTCTACAGGGGGCGGGAACCGGGGAGCTGTTTTTT.

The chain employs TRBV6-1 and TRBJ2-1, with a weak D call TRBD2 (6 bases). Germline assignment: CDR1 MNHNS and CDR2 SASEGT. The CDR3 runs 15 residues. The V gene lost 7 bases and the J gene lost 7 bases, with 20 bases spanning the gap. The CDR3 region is CASKASGWGKNEQFF. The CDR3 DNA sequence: TGTGCCAGCAAGGCCAGCGGGTGGGGAAAAAATGAGCAGTTCTTC.

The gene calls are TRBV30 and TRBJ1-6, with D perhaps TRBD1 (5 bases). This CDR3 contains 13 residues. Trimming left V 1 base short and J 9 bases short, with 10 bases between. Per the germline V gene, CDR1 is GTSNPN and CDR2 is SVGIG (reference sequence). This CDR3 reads CAWSGGEASPLHF. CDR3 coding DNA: TGTGCCTGGAGTGGGGGGGAGGCTTCACCCCTCCACTTT.

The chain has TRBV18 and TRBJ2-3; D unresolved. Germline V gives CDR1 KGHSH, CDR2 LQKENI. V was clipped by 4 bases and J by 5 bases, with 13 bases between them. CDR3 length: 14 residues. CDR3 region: CASSHLGEEDTQYF. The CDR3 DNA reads TGTGCCAGCTCACATCTAGGCGAAGAAGATACGCAGTATTTT.

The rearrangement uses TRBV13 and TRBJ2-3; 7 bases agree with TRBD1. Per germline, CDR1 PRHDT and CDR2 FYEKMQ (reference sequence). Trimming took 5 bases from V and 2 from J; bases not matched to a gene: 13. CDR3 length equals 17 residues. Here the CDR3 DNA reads TGTGCCAGCAGCCACTCGCCCGGGACAGAGAACACAGATACGCAGTATTTT. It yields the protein CASSHSPGTENTDTQYF.

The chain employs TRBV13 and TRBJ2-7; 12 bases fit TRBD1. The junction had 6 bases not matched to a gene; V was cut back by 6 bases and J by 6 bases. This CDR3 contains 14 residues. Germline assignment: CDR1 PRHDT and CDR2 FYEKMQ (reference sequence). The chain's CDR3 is CASRSGGQGAEQYF. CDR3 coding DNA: TGTGCCAGCAGATCCGGGGGACAGGGGGCCGAGCAGTACTTC.

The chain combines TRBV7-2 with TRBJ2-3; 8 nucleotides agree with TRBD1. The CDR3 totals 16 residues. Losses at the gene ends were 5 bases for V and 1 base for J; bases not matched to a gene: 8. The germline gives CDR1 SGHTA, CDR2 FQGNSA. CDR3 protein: CASSVTQGVRTDTQYF. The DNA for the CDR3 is TGTGCCAGCAGCGTCACACAGGGGGTTCGCACAGATACGCAGTATTTT. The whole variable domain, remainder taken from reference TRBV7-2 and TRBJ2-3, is GAGVSQSPSNKVTEKGKDVELRCDPISGHTALYWYRQSLGQGLEFLIYFQGNSAPDKSGLPSDRFSAERTGGSVSTLTIQRTQQEDSAVYLCASSVTQGVRTDTQYFGPGTRLTVL.

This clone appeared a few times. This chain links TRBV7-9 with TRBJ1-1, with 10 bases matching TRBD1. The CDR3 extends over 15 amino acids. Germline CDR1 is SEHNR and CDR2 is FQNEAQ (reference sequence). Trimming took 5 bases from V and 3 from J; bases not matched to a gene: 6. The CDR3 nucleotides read TGTGCCAGCAGCCTATCGGGACAGGGGTACACTGAAGCTTTCTTT. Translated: CASSLSGQGYTEAFF. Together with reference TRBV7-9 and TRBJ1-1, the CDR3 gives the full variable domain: DTGVSQNPRHKITKRGQNVTFRCDPISEHNRLYWYRQTLGQGPEFLTYFQNEAQLEKSRLLSDRFSAERPKGSFSTLEIQRTEQGDSAMYLCASSLSGQGYTEAFFGQGTRLTVV.

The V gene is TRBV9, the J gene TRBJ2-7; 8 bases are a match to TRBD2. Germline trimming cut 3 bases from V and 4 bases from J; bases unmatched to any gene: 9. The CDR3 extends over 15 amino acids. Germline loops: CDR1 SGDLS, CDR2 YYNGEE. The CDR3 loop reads CASSAGLAVRYEQYF. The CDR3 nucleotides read TGTGCCAGCAGCGCAGGACTAGCCGTTAGGTACGAGCAGTACTTC.

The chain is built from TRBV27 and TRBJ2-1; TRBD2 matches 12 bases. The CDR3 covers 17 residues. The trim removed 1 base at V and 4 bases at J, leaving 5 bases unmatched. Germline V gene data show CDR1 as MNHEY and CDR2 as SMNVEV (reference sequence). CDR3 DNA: TGTGCCAGCAGTTTATTGTCTAGCGGGGGGGCATACAATGAGCAGTTCTTC. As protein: CASSLLSSGGAYNEQFF.

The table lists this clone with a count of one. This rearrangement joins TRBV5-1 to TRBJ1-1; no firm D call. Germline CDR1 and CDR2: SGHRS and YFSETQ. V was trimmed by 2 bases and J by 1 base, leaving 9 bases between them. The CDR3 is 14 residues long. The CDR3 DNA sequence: TGCGCCAGCAGCTTAGTGCCAGGGAACACTGAAGCTTTCTTT. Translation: CASSLVPGNTEAFF.

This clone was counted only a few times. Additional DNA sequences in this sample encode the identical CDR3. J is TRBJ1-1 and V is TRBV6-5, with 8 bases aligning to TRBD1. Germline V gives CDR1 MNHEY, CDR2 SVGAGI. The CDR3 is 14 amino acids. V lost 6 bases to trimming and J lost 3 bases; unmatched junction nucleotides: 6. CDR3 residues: CASSRQGRDTEAFF. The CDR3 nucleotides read TGTGCCAGCAGCCGACAGGGGAGGGACACTGAAGCTTTCTTT.

The DNA of the CDR3 is TGTGCCAGCTCACCGCCGACAGGGGGGAAATCCTACAATGAGCAGTTCTTC. Amino acid sequence: CASSPPTGGKSYNEQFF. The chain couples TRBV18 to TRBJ2-1; 9 nucleotides line up with TRBD1. V was pared by 3 bases and J by 1 base, with 7 bases of the junction left unmatched. CDR1 KGHSH and CDR2 LQKENI come from the germline V gene. This CDR3 is built from 17 residues.

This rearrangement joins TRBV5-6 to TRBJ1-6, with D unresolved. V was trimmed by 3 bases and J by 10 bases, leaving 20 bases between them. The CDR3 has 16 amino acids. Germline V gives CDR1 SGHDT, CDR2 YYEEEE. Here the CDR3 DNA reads TGTGCCAGCAGCTCCCTTGAGGGCCGGGGATACTCACCCCTCCACTTT. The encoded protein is CASSSLEGRGYSPLHF.

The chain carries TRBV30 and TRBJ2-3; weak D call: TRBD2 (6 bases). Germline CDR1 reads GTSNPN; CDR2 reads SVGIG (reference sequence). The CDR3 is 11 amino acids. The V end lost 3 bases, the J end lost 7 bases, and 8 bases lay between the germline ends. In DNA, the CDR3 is TGTGCCTGGAGCCGCGGGAATACGCAGTATTTT. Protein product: CAWSRGNTQYF.